The source of this T cell receptor (beta chain) is a study of OX40 agonist ivuxolimab in advanced cancers. Study as a whole: Ivuxolimab, an agonistic anti-OX40 (CD134) antibody, was given to patients.

Patients had blood sampled at baseline and again on cycle 4 day 1 and cycle 7 day 1. Trimming at V came to 5 bases and at J to 1 base, leaving 11 bases not matched to a gene. The CDR3 covers 17 residues. Germline V CDR1 and CDR2: SGHAT, FQNNGV. Here immunoSEQ multiplex PCR was the method, and the copy in TCRdb shows in-frame clones only, minus some. The table records around 20,000 clones, roughly four fifths of them present only once. This sample comprised CD4+ or CD8+ T cells sorted from blood, obtained in a trial of the OX40 agonist ivuxolimab. The chain carries TRBV11-2 and TRBJ2-4; TRBD1 agrees at 7 bases. This clonotype originated in an adult with an advanced solid tumor such as melanoma, head and neck, liver or kidney cancer. Here the CDR3 DNA reads TGTGCCAGCAGCCAATCGACAGGGCTTCTGGCCAAAAACATTCAGTACTTC. It specifies CASSQSTGLLAKNIQYF.